This TCR beta chain came from a study of blood T cell repertoires in COVID-19. Study information: Samples representing acute and convalescent COVID-19 were sourced from the United States, Italy and Spain.

Sequencing used immunoSEQ multiplex PCR; TCRdb keeps in-frame clones, though not all of them. Among 400,000 to 550,000 clones listed, nearly 90% were seen once. This clone showed up just once. Participants reported their clinical history, and cohort assignment relied on those reports. Germline CDR1 reads MNHEY; CDR2 reads SVGAGI. The CDR3 is 15 residues long. The V and J ends lost 6 bases and 3 bases, in that order; junction bases with no gene match: 10. The sample consisted of PBMCs or T cells enriched from blood (not recorded which). The V call is TRBV6-5, the J call TRBJ1-2; TRBD1 agrees at 7 bases. The TCR sequence derives from a young woman with acute COVID-19. In DNA, the CDR3 is TGTGCCAGCAGATTCGGACAGGCGACCGACTATGGCTACACCTTC. Translating it yields CASRFGQATDYGYTF.